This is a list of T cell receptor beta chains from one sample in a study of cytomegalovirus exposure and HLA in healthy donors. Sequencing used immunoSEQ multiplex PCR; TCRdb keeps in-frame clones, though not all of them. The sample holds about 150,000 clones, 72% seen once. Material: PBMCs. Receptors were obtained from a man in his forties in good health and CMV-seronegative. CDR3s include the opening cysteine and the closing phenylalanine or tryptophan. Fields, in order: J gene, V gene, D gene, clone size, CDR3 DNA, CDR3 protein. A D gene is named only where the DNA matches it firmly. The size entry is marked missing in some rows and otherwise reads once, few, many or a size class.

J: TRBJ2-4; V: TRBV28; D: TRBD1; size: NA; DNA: TGTGCCAGCAGTCTGGGACAGGAACCAACCAAAAACATTCAGTACTTC; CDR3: CASSLGQEPTKNIQYF
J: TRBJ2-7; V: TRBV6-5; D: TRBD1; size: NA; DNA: TGTGCCAGCAGTTGGGCCGTGGCAGGGGGCTACGAGCAGTACTTC; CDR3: CASSWAVAGGYEQYF
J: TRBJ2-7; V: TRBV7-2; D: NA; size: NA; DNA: TGTGCCAGCAGCTGGACAGCTACGGAGCAGTACTTC; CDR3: CASSWTATEQYF
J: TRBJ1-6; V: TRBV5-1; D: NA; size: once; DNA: TGCGCCAGCAGCCAGAACGCCGGGGGATTGGGATCACCCCTCCACTTT; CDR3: CASSQNAGGLGSPLHF
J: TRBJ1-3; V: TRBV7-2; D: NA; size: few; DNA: TGTGCCAGCAGCTTAGAGCGGGGACCTAAATCTGGAAACACCATATATTTT; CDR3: CASSLERGPKSGNTIYF
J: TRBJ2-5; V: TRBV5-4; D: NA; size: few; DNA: TGTGCCAGCAGAAGGGAGGTGTCCCAAGAGACCCAGTACTTC; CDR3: CASRREVSQETQYF
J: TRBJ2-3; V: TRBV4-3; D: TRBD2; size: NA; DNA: TGCGCCAGCAGCCAGCTCGCGGGAGGGAGCACAGATACGCAGTATTTT; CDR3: CASSQLAGGSTDTQYF
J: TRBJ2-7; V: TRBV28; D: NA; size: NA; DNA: TGTGCCAGCAATGGTCCCGGGTTCTCCGAGCAGTACTTC; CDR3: CASNGPGFSEQYF
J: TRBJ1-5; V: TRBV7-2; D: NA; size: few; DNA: TGTGCCAGCAGCTTTTCCAGAAATCAGCCCCAGCATTTT; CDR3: CASSFSRNQPQHF
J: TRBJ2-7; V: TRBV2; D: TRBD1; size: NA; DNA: TGTGCCAGCAGTCGGGACAGGCAATCCTACGAGCAGTACTTC; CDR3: CASSRDRQSYEQYF
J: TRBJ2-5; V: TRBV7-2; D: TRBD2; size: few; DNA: TGTGCCAGCAGCTTAGGACTAGCGGGACAAGAGACCCAGTACTTC; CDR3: CASSLGLAGQETQYF
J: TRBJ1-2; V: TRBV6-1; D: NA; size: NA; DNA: TGTGCCAGCAGGACGACTTCGGGCTATGGCTACACCTTC; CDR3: CASRTTSGYGYTF
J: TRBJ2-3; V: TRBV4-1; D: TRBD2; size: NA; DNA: TGCGCCAGCAGCCAAGTAGGGCTAGCGGGAGGAGTTACGCAGTATTTT; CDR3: CASSQVGLAGGVTQYF
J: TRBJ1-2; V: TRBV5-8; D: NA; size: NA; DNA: TGTGCCAGCAGCTGGTCGGAGAACTATGGCTACACCTTC; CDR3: CASSWSENYGYTF
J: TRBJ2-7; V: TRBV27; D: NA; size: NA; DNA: TGTGCCAGCAGTTTAACCCCTCGGGGCGAGCAGTACTTC; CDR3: CASSLTPRGEQYF
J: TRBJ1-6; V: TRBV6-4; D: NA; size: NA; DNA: TGTGCCAGCAGATCGGCGGTTAATTCACCCCTCCACTTT; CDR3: CASRSAVNSPLHF